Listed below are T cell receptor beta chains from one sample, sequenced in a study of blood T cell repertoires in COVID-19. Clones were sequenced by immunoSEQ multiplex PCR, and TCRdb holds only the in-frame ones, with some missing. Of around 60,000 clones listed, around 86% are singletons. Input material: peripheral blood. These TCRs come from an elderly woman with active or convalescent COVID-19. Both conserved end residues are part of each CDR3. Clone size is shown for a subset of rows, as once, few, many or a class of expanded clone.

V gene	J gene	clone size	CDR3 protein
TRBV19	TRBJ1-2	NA	CASSAEVNYGYTF
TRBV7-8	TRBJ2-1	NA	CASSLGQGSNNEQFF
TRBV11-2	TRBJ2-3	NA	CASSLRGLAGGRSTDTQYF
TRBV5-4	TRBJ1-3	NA	CASSKEPNSGNTIYF
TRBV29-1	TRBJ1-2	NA	CSVVGTGGSYTF
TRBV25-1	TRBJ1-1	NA	CASTKTGTTEAFF
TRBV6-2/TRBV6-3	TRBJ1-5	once	CASSRGRGQPQHF
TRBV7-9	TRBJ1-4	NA	CASSQDRGSEKLFF
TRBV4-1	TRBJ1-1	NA	CASSQVRNTEAFF
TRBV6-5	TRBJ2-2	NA	CASSYTGEGTGELFF
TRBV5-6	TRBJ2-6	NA	CASSLRSSGANVLTF
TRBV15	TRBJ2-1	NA	CATSRGGPYNEQFF
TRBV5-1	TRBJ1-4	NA	CASGPGQGATNEKLFF
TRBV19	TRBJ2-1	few	CASSSGGTGVSNEQFF
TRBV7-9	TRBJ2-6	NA	CASSPSTKSGANVLTF
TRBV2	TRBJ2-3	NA	CASSLTSGTDTQYF
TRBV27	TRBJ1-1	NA	CASSLSVQGNTEAFF
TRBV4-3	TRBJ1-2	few	CASSPTQGTFNGYTF
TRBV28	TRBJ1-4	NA	CASSPRGKVNEKLFF
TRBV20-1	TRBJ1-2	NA	CSADRVGGYTF
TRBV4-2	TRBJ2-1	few	CASSRTGDTYNEQFF
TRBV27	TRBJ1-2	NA	CASSSTGGGHYGYTF
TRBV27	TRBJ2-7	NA	CASSLAGRGSYEQYF
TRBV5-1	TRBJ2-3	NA	CASSLHTDTQYF
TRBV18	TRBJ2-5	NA	CASSQSGTGETQYF
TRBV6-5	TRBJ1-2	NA	CASSSYLLSATGYTF
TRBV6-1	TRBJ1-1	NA	CASSGGVAGQNTEAFF
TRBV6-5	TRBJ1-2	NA	CASRDSIVGYTF
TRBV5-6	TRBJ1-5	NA	CASSLYRGDQPQHF
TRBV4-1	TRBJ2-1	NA	CASSHGRGGSYNEQFF
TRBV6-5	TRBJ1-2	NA	CASSREDRAGYTF
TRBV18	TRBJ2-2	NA	CASSPGLAVNTGELFF
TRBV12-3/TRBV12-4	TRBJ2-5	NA	CASSPTGQETQYF
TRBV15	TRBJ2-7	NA	CATSRGPSGGYEQYF
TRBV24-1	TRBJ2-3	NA	CATQSGGAPDTQYF
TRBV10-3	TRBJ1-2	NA	CAINAGANYGYTF
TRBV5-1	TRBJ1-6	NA	CASSWGTPNNSPLHF